A single sample gave rise to the 24 T cell receptor beta chains below, sequenced in a study of cytomegalovirus exposure and HLA in healthy donors. With 60 Vbeta and 13 Jbeta primers, the PCR was carried out. Assay: immunoSEQ multiplex PCR; the TCRdb copy retains only in-frame clones and omits some. The sample includes some 140,000 clones, around 75% seen only once; the top ten take 3.1%. Sequenced input: PBMCs. Source of these receptors: a female donor in good health and CMV-seronegative.

This clone appeared a few times. V and J are TRBV11-3 and TRBJ2-1; 10 nucleotides line up with TRBD2. CDR1 and CDR2 from the germline V gene are SGHNT and YENEEA. With V trimmed by 2 bases and J by 7 bases, 17 bases remained unmatched. The CDR3 is 19 amino acids. The CDR3 DNA sequence: TGTGCCAGCAGCTTACTCCCCAAACCTAGCGGGAGTACGGGGAATGAGCAGTTCTTC. It codes for CASSLLPKPSGSTGNEQFF.

This chain uses TRBV7-3 with TRBJ2-5, with TRBD2 matching over 11 bases. V trimming: 5 bases; J trimming: 0 bases; junction bases outside the gene matches: 11. CDR3 length: 18 residues. CDR1 is SGHTA and CDR2 is FQGTGA in the germline V gene. In DNA, the CDR3 is TGTGCCAGCAGCCCAACGGGGCTAGCGGGGGGCTACCAAGAGACCCAGTACTTC. Its protein product is CASSPTGLAGGYQETQYF.

The chain joins TRBV6-5 to TRBJ2-3, with D perhaps matching TRBD1 (6 bases). From germline, CDR1 is MNHEY and CDR2 SVGAGI. This CDR3 comprises 13 residues. V was pared by 7 bases and J by 4 bases, with 12 bases between. The CDR3 spells CASTGPGADTQYF. CDR3 DNA: TGTGCCAGCACTGGGCCAGGGGCAGATACGCAGTATTTT.

This chain links TRBV7-9 with TRBJ1-1, with 7 bases aligning to TRBD1. The CDR3 covers 16 residues. Germline V gene sequence: CDR1 SEHNR, CDR2 FQNEAQ (reference sequence). V trimming: 4 bases; J trimming: 1 base; junction bases outside the gene matches: 9. CDR3 bases: TGTGCCAGCAGCTCCCTGTTGGACAGGTGGAACACTGAAGCTTTCTTT. It is translated as CASSSLLDRWNTEAFF.

The rearrangement links TRBV11-2 to TRBJ2-3; 7 bases agree with TRBD2. The CDR3 spans 14 residues. V was pared by 4 bases and J by 2 bases, with 3 bases of the junction left unmatched. The V gene's germline CDR1 is SGHAT and CDR2 FQNNGV. This CDR3 reads CASSSGTITDTQYF. In DNA, the CDR3 is TGTGCCAGCAGCTCCGGGACTATCACAGATACGCAGTATTTT.

The chain recombines TRBV29-1 with TRBJ2-3; TRBD2 matches at 9 bases. The V segment lost 3 bases and the J segment 3 bases; nucleotides outside the gene matches: 4. Germline V gives CDR1 SQVTM, CDR2 ANQGSEA. This CDR3 has 14 amino acids. The CDR3 DNA sequence: TGCAGCGTTGACGGCGGGAGGGTTACAGATACGCAGTATTTT. Encoded protein: CSVDGGRVTDTQYF.

The rearrangement uses TRBV21-1 and TRBJ2-5; the table gives TRBD1 as D, unverified against the DNA. TRBV21-1 is classified as a pseudogene. The CDR3 is 13 amino acids. The DNA of the CDR3 is TGTGCCAGCCAACAGGGCCCGGAAGAGACCCAGTACTTC. This codes for CASQQGPEETQYF.

The CDR3 region has the DNA TGTGCCAGCAGCTTTAGCTGGGGGGCAGATACGCAGTATTTT. It specifies CASSFSWGADTQYF. This chain uses TRBV7-2 with TRBJ2-3; D perhaps matches TRBD2 (6 bases). The CDR3 is made up of 14 amino acids. Germline CDR1 is SGHTA and CDR2 is FQGNSA. Trimming cost V 3 bases and J 4 bases, with 11 bases left between them.

This chain links TRBV7-2 with TRBJ2-1, with 7 bases that match TRBD1. Losses at the gene ends were 5 bases for V and 0 bases for J; bases not matched to a gene: 4. From germline, CDR1 is SGHTA and CDR2 FQGNSA. The CDR3 consists of 15 residues. CDR3 sequence reads: CASSRDRSSYNEQFF. CDR3 DNA sequence: TGTGCCAGCAGCCGGGACAGAAGCTCCTACAATGAGCAGTTCTTC.

The rearrangement joins TRBV5-6 to TRBJ2-3, with D perhaps TRBD1 (6 bases). Germline assignment: CDR1 SGHDT and CDR2 YYEEEE. Between the trimmed V and J ends, which lost 4 bases and 2 bases, there was a span of 8 bases. This CDR3 comprises 13 residues. The CDR3 DNA follows: TGTGCCAGCAGCCAGGGGTACACAGATACGCAGTATTTT. This gives the protein CASSQGYTDTQYF.

The chain carries TRBV27 and TRBJ1-1; TRBD1 might be the D (6 bases). Germline V CDR1 and CDR2: MNHEY, SMNVEV (reference sequence). The V gene lost 5 bases and the J gene lost 4 bases, with 17 bases spanning the gap. CDR3 length: 15 residues. In nucleotides, the CDR3 is TGTGCCAGCAGTCACCGACAGGAGCGAGGCACTGAAGCTTTCTTT. Amino acid sequence: CASSHRQERGTEAFF.

The chain uses TRBV7-8 and TRBJ2-1; a weak D match, TRBD2 (6 bases). The V gene's germline CDR1 is SGHVS and CDR2 FQNEAQ. V lost 2 bases and J lost 2, with 16 bases in between. There are 17 residues in the CDR3. CDR3 sequence reads: CASSLRLGGEPYNEQFF. DNA for the CDR3: TGTGCCAGCAGCTTACGGCTTGGCGGGGAACCCTACAATGAGCAGTTCTTC.

The chain joins TRBV30 to TRBJ1-3, with a possible D match to TRBD1 (6 bases). CDR3 length: 15 residues. CDR1 GTSNPN and CDR2 SVGIG come from the germline V gene (reference sequence). The germline V and J ends were trimmed by 4 bases and 6 bases, with 19 bases remaining between them. The CDR3 nucleotides read TGTGCCTGGAATTTTAAAGGGGGTATGGAAAACACCATATATTTT. This sequence encodes CAWNFKGGMENTIYF. Together with reference TRBV30 and TRBJ1-3, the CDR3 gives the full variable domain: SQTIHQWPATLVQPVGSPLSLECTVEGTSNPNLYWYRQAAGRGLQLLFYSVGIGQISSEVPQNLSASRPQDRQFILSSKKLLLSDSGFYLCAWNFKGGMENTIYFGEGSWLTVV.

This rearrangement joins TRBV30 to TRBJ1-2, with D possibly matching TRBD1 (6 bases). The germline V gene has CDR1 GTSNPN and CDR2 SVGIG (reference sequence). CDR3 size: 13 residues. The V end lost 0 bases, the J end lost 6 bases, and 11 bases lay between the germline ends. In DNA, the CDR3 is TGTGCCTGGAGTGTGACAGGCGATAATGGCTACACCTTC. Translating it yields CAWSVTGDNGYTF.

The V call is TRBV4-1, the J call TRBJ2-7, with 16 bases that match TRBD2. In germline, CDR1 is MGHRA, CDR2 YSYEKL. V shed 4 bases, J shed 0 bases, and the junction held 9 bases outside the gene matches. The CDR3 length is 19 residues. CDR3 DNA: TGCGCCAGCAGCCCACCCGGGACTAGCGGGGGGGCTAGCTCCTACGAGCAGTACTTC. Translating it yields CASSPPGTSGGASSYEQYF.

The chain is built from TRBV13 and TRBJ2-7; TRBD2 matches 8 bases. V shed 5 bases and J 0 bases; nucleotides not matched to a gene: 6. Germline V CDR1 and CDR2: PRHDT, FYEKMQ (reference sequence). The CDR3 spans 15 residues. The CDR3 reads CASSSRTSLSYEQYF. The CDR3 coding sequence is TGTGCCAGCAGCAGCAGGACTAGCCTCTCCTACGAGCAGTACTTC. The whole variable domain, filled in from reference TRBV13 and TRBJ2-7, reads AAGVIQSPRHLIKEKRETATLKCYPIPRHDTVYWYQQGPGQDPQFLISFYEKMQSDKGSIPDRFSAQQFSDYHSELNMSSLELGDSALYFCASSSRTSLSYEQYFGPGTRLTVT.

The gene calls are TRBV29-1 and TRBJ2-3, with 7 bases aligning to TRBD2. The CDR3 has 15 residues. Germline CDR1 SQVTM, CDR2 ANQGSEA. Trimming removed 2 bases from V and 2 bases from J; junction bases left unmatched: 7. The CDR3 is CSVELPSGNTDTQYF. DNA of the CDR3: TGCAGCGTTGAACTTCCTAGCGGTAACACAGATACGCAGTATTTT.

With regard to this clone: Other DNA sequences in this sample translate to the same CDR3. This chain connects TRBV5-6 to TRBJ1-1; D unclear. V lost 2 bases and J lost 1, with 9 bases in between. This CDR3 has 14 residues. Germline V lookup: CDR1 SGHDT, CDR2 YYEEEE. The CDR3 here is CASSLGGWNTEAFF. Written as DNA, the CDR3 is TGTGCCAGCAGCTTAGGAGGTTGGAACACTGAAGCTTTCTTT.

The chain recombines TRBV30 with TRBJ1-5, with D possibly matching TRBD1 (5 bases). This CDR3 contains 13 residues. The germline gives CDR1 GTSNPN, CDR2 SVGIG (reference sequence). Trimming removed 5 bases from V and 7 bases from J, with 15 bases in between. The CDR3 sequence: CAWDAMGGQPQHF. The CDR3 nucleotides read TGTGCCTGGGATGCTATGGGGGGGCAGCCCCAGCATTTT.

The chain couples TRBV7-2 to TRBJ2-1, with 10 bases aligning to TRBD2. V dropped 5 bases and J dropped 4; count of bases not matched to a gene: 5. Germline CDR1 and CDR2: SGHTA and FQGNSA. This CDR3 has 15 amino acids. CDR3 sequence: CASSPTSGTYNEQFF. In nucleotides, the CDR3 is TGTGCCAGCAGCCCCACTAGCGGGACTTACAATGAGCAGTTCTTC.

The chain joins TRBV6-5 to TRBJ2-1, with 8 nucleotides matching TRBD2. V lost 2 bases to trimming and J lost 9 bases; unmatched junction nucleotides: 3. This CDR3 contains 13 residues. The germline CDR1 and CDR2 sequences are MNHEY and SVGAGI. The CDR3 bases are TGTGCCAGCAGTTACCTAGCGGGCGGTGAGCAGTTCTTC. It specifies CASSYLAGGEQFF.

The chain employs TRBV27 and TRBJ2-5; TRBD1 matches at 7 bases. V lost 6 bases and J lost 2; bases outside the gene matches: 12. Germline V gives CDR1 MNHEY, CDR2 SMNVEV (reference sequence). This CDR3 region has 16 residues. The CDR3 sequence is CASRRQDGTDQETQYF. Here the CDR3 DNA reads TGTGCCAGCAGACGACAGGACGGGACAGATCAAGAGACCCAGTACTTC.

For the CDR3, the DNA is TGTGCCAGCAGCCGAGGCCACCTAGAAGAGCAGTTCTTC. Translation: CASSRGHLEEQFF. The V gene is TRBV6-5, the J gene TRBJ2-1; D is unclear. Trimming took 6 bases from V and 10 from J, leaving 16 bases between them. The CDR3 runs to 13 residues. Per the germline V gene, CDR1 is MNHEY and CDR2 is SVGAGI.

The rearrangement joins TRBV6-1 to TRBJ2-3; TRBD2 matches at 10 bases. The CDR3 runs to 15 residues. Germline CDR1 reads MNHNS; CDR2 reads SASEGT. Germline trimming cut 0 bases from V and 4 bases from J; bases unmatched to any gene: 1. The CDR3 here is CASSEAAGGPDTQYF. The CDR3 nucleotides read TGTGCCAGCAGTGAAGCAGCGGGGGGGCCAGATACGCAGTATTTT.